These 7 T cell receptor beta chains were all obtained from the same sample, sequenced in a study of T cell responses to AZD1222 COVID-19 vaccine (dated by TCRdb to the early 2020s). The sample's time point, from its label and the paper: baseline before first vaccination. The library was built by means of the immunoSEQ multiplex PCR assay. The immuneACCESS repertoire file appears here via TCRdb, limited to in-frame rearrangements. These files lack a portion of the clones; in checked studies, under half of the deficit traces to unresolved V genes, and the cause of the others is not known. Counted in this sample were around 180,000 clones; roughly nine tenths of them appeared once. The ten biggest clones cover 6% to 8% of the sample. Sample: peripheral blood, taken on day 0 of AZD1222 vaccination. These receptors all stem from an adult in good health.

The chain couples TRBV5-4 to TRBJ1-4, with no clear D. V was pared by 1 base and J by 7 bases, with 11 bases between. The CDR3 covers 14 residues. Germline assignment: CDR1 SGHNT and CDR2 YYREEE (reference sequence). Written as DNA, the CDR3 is TGTGCCAGCAGCTTGCCGGGTAGTAGTGAAAAACTGTTTTTT. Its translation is CASSLPGSSEKLFF.

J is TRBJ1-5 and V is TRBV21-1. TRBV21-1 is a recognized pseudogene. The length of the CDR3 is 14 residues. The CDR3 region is CASSNGDSNQPQHF. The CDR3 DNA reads TGTGCCAGCAGCAACGGAGATAGCAATCAGCCCCAGCATTTT.

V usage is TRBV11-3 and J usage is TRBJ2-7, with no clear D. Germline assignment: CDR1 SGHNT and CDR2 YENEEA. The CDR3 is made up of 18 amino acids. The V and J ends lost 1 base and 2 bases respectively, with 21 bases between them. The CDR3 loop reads CASSLVAYNHTAAYEQYF. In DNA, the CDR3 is TGTGCCAGCAGCTTAGTGGCTTACAATCATACCGCGGCCTACGAGCAGTACTTC.

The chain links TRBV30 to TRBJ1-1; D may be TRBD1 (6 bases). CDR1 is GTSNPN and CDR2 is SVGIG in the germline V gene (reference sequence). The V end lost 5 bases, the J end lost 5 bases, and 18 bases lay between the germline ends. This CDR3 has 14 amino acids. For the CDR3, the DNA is TGTGCCTGGGAACCCGGGGGCGCATCAACTGAAGCTTTCTTT. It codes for CAWEPGGASTEAFF.

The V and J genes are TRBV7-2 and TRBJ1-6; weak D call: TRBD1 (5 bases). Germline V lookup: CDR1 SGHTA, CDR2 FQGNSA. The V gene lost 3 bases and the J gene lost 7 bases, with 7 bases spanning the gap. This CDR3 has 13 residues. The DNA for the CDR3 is TGTGCCAGCAGCTTCGGGGGAAATTCACCCCTCCACTTT. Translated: CASSFGGNSPLHF. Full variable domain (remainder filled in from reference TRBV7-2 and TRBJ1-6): GAGVSQSPSNKVTEKGKDVELRCDPISGHTALYWYRQSLGQGLEFLIYFQGNSAPDKSGLPSDRFSAERTGGSVSTLTIQRTQQEDSAVYLCASSFGGNSPLHFGNGTRLTVT.

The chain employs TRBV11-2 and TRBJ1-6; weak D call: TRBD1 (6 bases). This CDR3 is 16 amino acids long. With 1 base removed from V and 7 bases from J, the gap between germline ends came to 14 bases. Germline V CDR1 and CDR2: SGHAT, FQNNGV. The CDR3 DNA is TGTGCCAGCAGCTTAGTTGGGGCAGGGGCGAATTCACCCCTCCACTTT. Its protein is CASSLVGAGANSPLHF. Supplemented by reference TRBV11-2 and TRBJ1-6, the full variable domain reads EAGVAQSPRYKIIEKRQSVAFWCNPISGHATLYWYQQILGQGPKLLIQFQNNGVVDDSQLPKDRFSAERLKGVDSTLKIQPAKLEDSAVYLCASSLVGAGANSPLHFGNGTRLTVT.

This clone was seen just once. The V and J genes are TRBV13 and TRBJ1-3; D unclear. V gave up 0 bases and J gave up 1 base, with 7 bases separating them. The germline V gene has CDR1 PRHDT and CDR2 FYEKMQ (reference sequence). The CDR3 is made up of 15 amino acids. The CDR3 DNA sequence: TGTGCCAGCAGCTTAGGGGGGATATCTGGAAACACCATATATTTT. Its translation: CASSLGGISGNTIYF.